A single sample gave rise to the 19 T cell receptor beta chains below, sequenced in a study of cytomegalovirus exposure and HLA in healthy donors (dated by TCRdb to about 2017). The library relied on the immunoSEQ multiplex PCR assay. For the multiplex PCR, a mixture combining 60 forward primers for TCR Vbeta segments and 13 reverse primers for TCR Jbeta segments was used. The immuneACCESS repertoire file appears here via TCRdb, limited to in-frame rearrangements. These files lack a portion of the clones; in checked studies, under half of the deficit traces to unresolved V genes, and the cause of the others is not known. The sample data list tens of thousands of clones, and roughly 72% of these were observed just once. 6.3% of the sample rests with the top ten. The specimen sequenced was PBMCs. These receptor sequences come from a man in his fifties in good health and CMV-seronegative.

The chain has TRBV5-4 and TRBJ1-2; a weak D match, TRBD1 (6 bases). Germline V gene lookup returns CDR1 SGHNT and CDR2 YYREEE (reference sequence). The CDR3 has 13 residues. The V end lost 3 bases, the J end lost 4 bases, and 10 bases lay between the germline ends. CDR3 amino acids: CASSSNRAYGYTF. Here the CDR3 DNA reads TGTGCCAGCAGCTCCAACAGGGCCTATGGCTACACCTTC.

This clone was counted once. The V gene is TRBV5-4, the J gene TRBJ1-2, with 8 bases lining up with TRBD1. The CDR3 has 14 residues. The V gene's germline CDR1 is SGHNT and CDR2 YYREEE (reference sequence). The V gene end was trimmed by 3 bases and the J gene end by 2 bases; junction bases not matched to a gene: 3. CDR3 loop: CASSSGQANYGYTF. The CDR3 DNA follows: TGTGCCAGCAGCTCGGGACAGGCCAACTATGGCTACACCTTC.

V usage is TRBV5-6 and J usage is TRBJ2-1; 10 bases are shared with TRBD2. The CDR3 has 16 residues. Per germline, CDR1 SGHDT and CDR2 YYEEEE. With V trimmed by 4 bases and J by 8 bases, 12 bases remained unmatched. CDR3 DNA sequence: TGTGCCAGCAGCCGACTACAAGCGGGAGGGAGTGATGAGCAGTTCTTC. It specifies CASSRLQAGGSDEQFF.

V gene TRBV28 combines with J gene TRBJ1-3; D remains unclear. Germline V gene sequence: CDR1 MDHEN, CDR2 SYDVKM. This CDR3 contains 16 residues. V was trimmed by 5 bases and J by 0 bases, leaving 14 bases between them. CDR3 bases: TGTGCCAGCAGTGCTACCGGACGGGACTCTGGAAACACCATATATTTT. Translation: CASSATGRDSGNTIYF.

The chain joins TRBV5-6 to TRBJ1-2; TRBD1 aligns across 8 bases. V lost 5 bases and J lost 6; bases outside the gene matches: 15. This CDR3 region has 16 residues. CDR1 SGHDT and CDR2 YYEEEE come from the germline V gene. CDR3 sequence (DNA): TGTGCCAGCAGGCTGAACATTAGGACAGGGAATAATGGCTACACCTTC. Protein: CASRLNIRTGNNGYTF.

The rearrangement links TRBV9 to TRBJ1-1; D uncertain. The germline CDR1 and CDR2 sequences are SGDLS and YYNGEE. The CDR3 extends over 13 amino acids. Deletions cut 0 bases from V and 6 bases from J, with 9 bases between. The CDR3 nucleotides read TGTGCCAGCAGCGTAGGAGGGTCTGCTGAAGCTTTCTTT. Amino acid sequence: CASSVGGSAEAFF.

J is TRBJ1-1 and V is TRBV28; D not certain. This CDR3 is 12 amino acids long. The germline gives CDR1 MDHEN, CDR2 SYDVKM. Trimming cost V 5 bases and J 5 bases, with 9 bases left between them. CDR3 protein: CASSRFGTEAFF. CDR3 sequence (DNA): TGTGCCAGCAGTCGTTTCGGGACTGAAGCTTTCTTT.

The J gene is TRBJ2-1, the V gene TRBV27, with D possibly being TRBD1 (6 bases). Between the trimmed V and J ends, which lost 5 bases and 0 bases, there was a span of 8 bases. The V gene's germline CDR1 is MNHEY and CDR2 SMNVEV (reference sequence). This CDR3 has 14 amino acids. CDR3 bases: TGTGCCAGCAGTAGGGGGAGCTCCTACAATGAGCAGTTCTTC. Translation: CASSRGSSYNEQFF.

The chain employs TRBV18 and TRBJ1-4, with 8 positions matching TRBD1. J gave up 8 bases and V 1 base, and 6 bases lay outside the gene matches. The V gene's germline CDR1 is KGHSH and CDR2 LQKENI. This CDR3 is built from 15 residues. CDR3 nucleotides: TGTGCCAGCTCACCACGACAGGGGCTAAGGGAAAAACTGTTTTTT. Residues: CASSPRQGLREKLFF.

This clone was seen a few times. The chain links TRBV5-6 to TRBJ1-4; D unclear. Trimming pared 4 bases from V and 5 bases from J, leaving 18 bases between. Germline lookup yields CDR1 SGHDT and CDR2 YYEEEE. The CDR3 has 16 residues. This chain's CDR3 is CASSRKLFSLNEKLFF. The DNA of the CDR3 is TGTGCCAGCAGCCGTAAGCTTTTTTCCTTGAATGAAAAACTGTTTTTT.

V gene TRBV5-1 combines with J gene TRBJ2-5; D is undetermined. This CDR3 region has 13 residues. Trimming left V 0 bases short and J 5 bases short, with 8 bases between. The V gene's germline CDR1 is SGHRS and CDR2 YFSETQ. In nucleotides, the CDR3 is TGCGCCAGCAGCTTGGGAGCCGAGGAGACCCAGTACTTC. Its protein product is CASSLGAEETQYF.

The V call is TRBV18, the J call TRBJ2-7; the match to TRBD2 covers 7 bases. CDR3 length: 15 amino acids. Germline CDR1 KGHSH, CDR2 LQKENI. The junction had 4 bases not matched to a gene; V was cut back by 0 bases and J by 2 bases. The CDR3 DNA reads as TGTGCCAGCTCACCACCGTCTAGCGGAGCCTACGAGCAGTACTTC. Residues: CASSPPSSGAYEQYF. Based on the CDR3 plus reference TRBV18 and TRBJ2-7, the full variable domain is NAGVMQNPRHLVRRRGQEARLRCSPMKGHSHVYWYRQLPEEGLKFMVYLQKENIIDESGMPKERFSAEFPKEGPSILRIQQVVRGDSAAYFCASSPPSSGAYEQYFGPGTRLTVT.

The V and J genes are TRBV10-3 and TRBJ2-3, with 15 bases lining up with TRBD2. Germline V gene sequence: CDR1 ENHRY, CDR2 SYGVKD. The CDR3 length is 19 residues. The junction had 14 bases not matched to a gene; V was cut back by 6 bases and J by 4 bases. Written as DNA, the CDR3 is TGTGCCATCAGGAGGAGCGGACTAGCGGGAGGGCCTGTGGCAGATACGCAGTATTTT. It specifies CAIRRSGLAGGPVADTQYF.

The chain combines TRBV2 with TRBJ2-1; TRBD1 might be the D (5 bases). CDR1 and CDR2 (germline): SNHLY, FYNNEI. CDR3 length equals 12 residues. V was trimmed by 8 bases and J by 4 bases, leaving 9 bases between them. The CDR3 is CASLAGYNEQFF. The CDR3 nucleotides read TGTGCCAGCTTAGCAGGGTACAATGAGCAGTTCTTC.

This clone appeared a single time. The CDR3 DNA sequence: TGTGCCGCCGGGGGTCAGGTGGAGACCCAGTACTTC. Translated: CAAGGQVETQYF. The V and J genes are TRBV19 and TRBJ2-5; D may be TRBD2 (6 bases). Between the trimmed V and J ends, which lost 11 bases and 5 bases, there was a span of 15 bases. This CDR3 contains 12 residues. Per germline, CDR1 LNHDA and CDR2 SQIVND (reference sequence). Full variable domain (missing parts from reference TRBV19 and TRBJ2-5): DGGITQSPKYLFRKEGQNVTLSCEQNLNHDAMYWYRQDPGQGLRLIYYSQIVNDFQKGDIAEGYSVSREKKESFPLTVTSAQKNPTAFYLCAAGGQVETQYFGPGTRLLVL.

The CDR3 sequence is CAWSTQANTEAFF. The CDR3 coding sequence is TGTGCCTGGAGTACACAGGCAAACACTGAAGCTTTCTTT. The chain couples TRBV30 to TRBJ1-1; D is perhaps TRBD1 (5 bases). This CDR3 comprises 13 residues. Germline assignment: CDR1 GTSNPN and CDR2 SVGIG (reference sequence). Trimming removed 2 bases from V and 2 bases from J, with 9 bases in between.

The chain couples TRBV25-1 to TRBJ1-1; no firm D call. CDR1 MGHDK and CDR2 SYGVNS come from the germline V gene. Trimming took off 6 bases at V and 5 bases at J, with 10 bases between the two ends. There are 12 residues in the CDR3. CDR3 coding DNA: TGTGCCAGCAGGCGGTCTCGGACTGAAGCTTTCTTT. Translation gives CASRRSRTEAFF. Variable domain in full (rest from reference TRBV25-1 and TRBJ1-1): EADIYQTPRYLVIGTGKKITLECSQTMGHDKMYWYQQDPGMELHLIHYSYGVNSTEKGDLSSESTVSRIRTEHFPLTLESARPSHTSQYLCASRRSRTEAFFGQGTRLTVV.

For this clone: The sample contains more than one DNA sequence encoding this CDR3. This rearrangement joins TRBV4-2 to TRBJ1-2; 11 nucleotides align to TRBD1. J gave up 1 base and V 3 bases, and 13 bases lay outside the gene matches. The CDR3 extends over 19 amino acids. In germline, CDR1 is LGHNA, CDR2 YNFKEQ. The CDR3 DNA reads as TGTGCCAGCAGCCATGTTAACTTGCGGGACAGGGGGATTAACTATGGCTACACCTTC. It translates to CASSHVNLRDRGINYGYTF.

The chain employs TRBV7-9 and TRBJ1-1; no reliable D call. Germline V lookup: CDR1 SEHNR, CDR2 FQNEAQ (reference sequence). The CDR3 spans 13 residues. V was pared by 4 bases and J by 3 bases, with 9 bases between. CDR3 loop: CASSYDGYTEAFF. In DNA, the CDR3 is TGTGCCAGCAGCTACGACGGGTACACTGAAGCTTTCTTT.